The TCR beta chain described here comes from a study of vaccination and CD4 T cells after COVID-19 (dated by TCRdb to 2022 to 2024). Some background on the complete study: SARS-CoV-2 positivity had been established in the convalescent patients by nasal swab PCR, and mild disease was recorded in nine of these patients and severe disease in one. Six males and four females were included in the convalescent cohort, with two Hispanic individuals, seven Caucasians, two Asians and one multiracial person represented. Participants received two doses of either the Pfizer-BioNTech BNT162b2 vaccine (n=8) or the Moderna mRNA-1273 vaccine (n=2). Post-COVID blood samples from convalescent patients were collected a median of about 100 days after diagnosis, with a range of 35 to 161 days. The time from the second vaccine dose to post-vaccine blood sampling had a median of approximately 72 days and ranged from about 14 to 250 days. For stimulating the cultures, overlapping spike peptide pools were used, derived from SARS-CoV-2 as well as from the common cold coronaviruses HCoV-NL63, HCoV-OC43 and HCoV-229E. Control cultures received a CEFX viral epitope pool as the positive control, an HIV-1 Nef peptide pool as the negative control, or no peptide. In roughly nine COVID-19 convalescent patients and 4 infection-naive healthy vaccine recipients, the spike-specific CD4+ TCR repertoire before mRNA vaccination was compared with the repertoire after mRNA vaccination.

Here is what the overall study found, with its caveats: Only a relatively small number of convalescent patients were included in the study, and early timepoints following natural infection were not analyzed. Among convalescent patients, a median about 86% of the SARS-CoV-2-reactive clones seen after vaccination appeared only after vaccination, which suggests priming specific to the vaccine. The median number of SARS-CoV-2-reactive clonotypes rose from about 19 after infection to 38 after vaccination, but the change was not significant. Of the vaccine-specific clones in convalescent patients, 304 of 307, or nearly all, reacted only to SARS-CoV-2 spike and did not cross-react with common cold coronaviruses.

Library creation used PCR. TCR sequencing of DNA from cultured CD4+ T cells used the Oncomine TCR Beta short-read assay at the Johns Hopkins FTIC core. Genomic DNA was extracted from the cultured CD4+ T cells with the QIAamp micro DNA kit. Oncomine TCR Beta libraries made from cultured CD4+ T cells were pooled using unique dual indexes and sequenced on an Illumina iSeq 100. In the original analysis: Non-productive sequences were removed, and CDR3s that did not start with C, did not end with F or W, or were shorter than 7 amino acids were discarded. The MANAFEST web application was used to identify antigen-specific clonotypes by comparing peptide-stimulated wells against reference wells and other culture wells. To be called positive, a clone needed an FDR below 0.05, an odds ratio above 5, and a productive frequency above 0.1% in at least two of three replicate wells. A clonotype was classed as cross-reactive if the clonotype showed significant expansion both in SARS-CoV-2 spike wells and in at least one common cold coronavirus spike condition. Levenshtein distances (stringdist) and unrooted phylogenetic trees (ape) in R version 3.6.1 were used to assess CDR3 homology. TCRdb trimmed the raw reads at Q25, called clones with MiXCR and kept productive beta chains. Entries are consolidated by CDR3 protein sequence, retaining the most common genes and DNA. None of the V and J calls come from the authors' own analysis; TCRdb made them. This sample gives around 20,000 distinct CDR3 sequences in total; about half of them show up just once. The ten largest account for about 14% of the sample.

This sample's treatment or condition label indicates: approximately 9-day PBMC culture with coronavirus spike peptide pools or control peptides (ViraFEST assay). The study used the ViraFEST assay, which expanded antigen-specific T cells with peptide pools and then identified expanded clonotypes by TCR sequencing. The convalescent patients' positive SARS-CoV-2 PCR tests fell between March and December 2020, which was before the Alpha, Beta and Delta variants emerged in the United States. Each well held around 2 million PBMCs cultured with approximately 10 ug/ml peptide pools in IMDM containing roughly 4.7% human AB serum and 8 to 10 IU/ml IL-2. On days 3 and 7, half of the culture medium was replaced with fresh IL-2-containing medium. After 9 to 10 days of culture, CD4+ T cells were isolated by negative selection using the EasySep CD4+ T cell isolation kit. Ficoll-Paque Plus gradient centrifugation was used to isolate PBMCs from whole blood, and the isolated PBMCs were then either used fresh or cryopreserved at -140C. In general, triplicate wells were set up for every culture condition.

Points on this clonotype: The specificity of this receptor is unknown. Base qualities are missing; no much larger clone stands one base away.

CDR3 length: 14 amino acids, cysteine to phenylalanine. Of the read, only the CDR3 DNA is kept; its 42 bases are in frame from base 1. According to the germline V gene, CDR1 reads MGHRA and CDR2 reads YSYEKL. V gives up 1 base and J gives up 3 bases, and the segment between their germline ends measures 10 bases. This sequence uses TRBV4-1 and TRBJ2-7; the D gene identity is not certain. The sample consisted of cultured CD4+ T cells from blood. This sequence was found in a human donor with COVID-19. The bases are TGCGCCAGCAGCCAAGTACAGAGAGGCTACGAGCAGTACTTC. Translated, this gives CASSQVQRGYEQYF.